This is a list of T cell receptor beta chains from one sample in a study of technical replicates of blood from a handful of donors. Sequencing was performed with immunoSEQ multiplex PCR; in TCRdb, only in-frame clones are kept and a portion is missing. Among around 13,000 clones listed, roughly 83% were seen once. Material for sequencing was PBMCs. The receptors originated from a human donor in good health. Both conserved end residues are trimmed from each CDR3. The order of the fields is CDR3 protein, clone size, V gene, J gene. Rows give clone size only sometimes, using once, few, many, or a class for an expanded clone.

ASSASLGSGNTIY	NA	TRBV5-5	TRBJ1-3
ASSPGSESNQPQH	NA	TRBV27	TRBJ1-5
AWSLQGVFET	few	TRBV30	TRBJ1-2
ASSYGVVTGELF	NA	TRBV6-5	TRBJ2-2
ASSFVGTQY	NA	TRBV11-2	TRBJ2-3
ASSDGHNSYNEQF	NA	TRBV5-1	TRBJ2-1
ASSQGTSVQYEQY	NA	TRBV4-2	TRBJ2-7
ASSALRVSTEAF	once	TRBV7-9	TRBJ1-1
ASGEPGLAGGAGELF	NA	TRBV5-1	TRBJ2-2
ASSENGESTPYEQY	NA	TRBV25-1	TRBJ2-7